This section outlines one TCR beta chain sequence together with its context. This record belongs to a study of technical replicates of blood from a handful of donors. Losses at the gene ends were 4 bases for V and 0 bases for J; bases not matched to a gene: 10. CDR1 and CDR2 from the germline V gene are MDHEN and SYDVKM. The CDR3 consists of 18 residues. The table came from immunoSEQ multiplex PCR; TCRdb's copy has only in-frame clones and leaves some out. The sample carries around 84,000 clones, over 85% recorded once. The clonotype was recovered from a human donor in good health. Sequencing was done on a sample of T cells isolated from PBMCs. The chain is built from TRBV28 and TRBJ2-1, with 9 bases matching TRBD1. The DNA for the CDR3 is TGTGCCAGCAGTTCCCCATGGACAGGGGTGAGCTCCTACAATGAGCAGTTCTTC. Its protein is CASSSPWTGVSSYNEQFF.